This T cell receptor (beta chain) is drawn from a study of cytomegalovirus exposure and HLA in healthy donors. Regarding the study as a whole: Analyzed later, most CMV-associated TCR beta chains appeared HLA-restricted. It was confirmed in vitro that three of the CMV-associated chains were specific for CMV antigens.

The CDR3 runs to 14 residues. Unmatched junction bases numbered 6, after V lost 6 bases and J lost 5 bases. Germline V gene lookup returns CDR1 LNHDA and CDR2 SQIVND (reference sequence). This clone was counted ten times or more. Its antigen remains unknown. Primers for the PCR totalled 60 Vbeta and 13 Jbeta. The repertoire was sequenced with immunoSEQ multiplex PCR; TCRdb's copy has only in-frame clones and lacks some. Of 150,000 or so clones in the sample, more than 75% were seen once. The sequence was collected from a middle-aged woman in good health and CMV-seropositive. Source material: PBMCs. J is TRBJ1-1 and V is TRBV19, with 10 bases fitting TRBD1. The CDR3, as DNA: TGTGCCAGTAGGATGGGACAGGGGTGGACTGAAGCTTTCTTT. Translated, it gives CASRMGQGWTEAFF.